This T cell receptor (beta chain) was obtained from a study of breast tumors, draining lymph nodes, adjacent tissues. Study outcomes and limitations: Tumors had less TCR diversity than lymph nodes, more than nontumor tissue. Tumor and nontumor repertoires were significantly more similar in luminal-like than in basal-like breast cancer. Most tumor T cells seemingly derive from lymph node, then expand in tumor. That most tumor T cells come from lymph nodes remained unproven.

Samples came from axillary lymph nodes draining the breast cancer. There are many counts of this clonotype. Its antigen is currently unknown. TCRdb called the multiplex PCR reads again in MiXCR, with one record for every CDR3 protein. The data hold under 250,000 distinct CDR3 sequences, with approximately 29% observed a single time. The CDR3 has 16 amino acids. Germline V gives CDR1 SGDLS, CDR2 YYNGEE. After removal of 4 bases from V and 4 bases from J, the junction contained 6 bases not matched to a gene. V usage is TRBV9 and J usage is TRBJ2-3, with 13 bases that match TRBD2. Sequenced sample: axillary lymph node tissue. The clonotype comes from a female donor with breast cancer. Some clones in this sample may be carry-over from other donors' samples. This CDR3 is CASSRLAGGVADTQYF. The CDR3 DNA follows: TGTGCCAGCAGCAGACTAGCGGGAGGAGTAGCAGATACGCAGTATTTT.